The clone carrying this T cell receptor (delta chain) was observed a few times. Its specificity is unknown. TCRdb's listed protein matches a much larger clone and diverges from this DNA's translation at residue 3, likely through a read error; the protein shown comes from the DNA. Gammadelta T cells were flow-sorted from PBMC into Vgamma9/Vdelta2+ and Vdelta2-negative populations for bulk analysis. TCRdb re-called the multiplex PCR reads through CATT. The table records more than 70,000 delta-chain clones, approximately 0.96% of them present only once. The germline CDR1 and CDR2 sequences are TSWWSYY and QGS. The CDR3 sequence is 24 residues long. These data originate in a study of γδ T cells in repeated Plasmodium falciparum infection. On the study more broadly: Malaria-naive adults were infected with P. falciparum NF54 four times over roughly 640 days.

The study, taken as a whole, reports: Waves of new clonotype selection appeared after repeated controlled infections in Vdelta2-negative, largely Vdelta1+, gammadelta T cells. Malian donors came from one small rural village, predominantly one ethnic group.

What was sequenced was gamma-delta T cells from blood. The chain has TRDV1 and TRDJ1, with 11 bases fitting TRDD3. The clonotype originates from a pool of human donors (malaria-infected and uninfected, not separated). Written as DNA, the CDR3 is TGTGCTATTGGGGAACACTTGAGTTGGTCCTACGTCGTTTTACTGGGGGATAGGGCCGATAAACTCATCTTT. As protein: CAIGEHLSWSYVVLLGDRADKLIF.